This T cell receptor (beta chain) originates from a study of breast tumors, draining lymph nodes, adjacent tissues. Study results and limitations: The data were judged consistent with most tumor T cells coming from lymph node and expanding in tumor. Tumor T cell lymph node origin was a supported hypothesis, not proven.

By share, this clonotype counts as medium-sized. Its antigen remains unknown. Breast cancer patients provided tissue from their axillary draining lymph nodes. The V gene's germline CDR1 is SGDLS and CDR2 YYNGEE. This CDR3 spans 11 amino acids. The ends were cut back, 1 base at V and 8 bases at J, with 4 bases in the middle. TCRdb reanalysed the multiplex PCR reads using MiXCR and keeps one entry per CDR3 protein. This sample has about 270,000 distinct CDR3 sequences, with roughly 30% found just once. The chain uses TRBV9 and TRBJ2-1; D gene ambiguous. The receptor was isolated from a female donor with breast cancer. Some clones in this sample may be carry-over from other donors' samples. The sample comprised axillary lymph node tissue. The CDR3 here is CASSVSDEQFF. The CDR3 DNA follows: TGTGCCAGCAGCGTATCGGATGAGCAGTTCTTC.